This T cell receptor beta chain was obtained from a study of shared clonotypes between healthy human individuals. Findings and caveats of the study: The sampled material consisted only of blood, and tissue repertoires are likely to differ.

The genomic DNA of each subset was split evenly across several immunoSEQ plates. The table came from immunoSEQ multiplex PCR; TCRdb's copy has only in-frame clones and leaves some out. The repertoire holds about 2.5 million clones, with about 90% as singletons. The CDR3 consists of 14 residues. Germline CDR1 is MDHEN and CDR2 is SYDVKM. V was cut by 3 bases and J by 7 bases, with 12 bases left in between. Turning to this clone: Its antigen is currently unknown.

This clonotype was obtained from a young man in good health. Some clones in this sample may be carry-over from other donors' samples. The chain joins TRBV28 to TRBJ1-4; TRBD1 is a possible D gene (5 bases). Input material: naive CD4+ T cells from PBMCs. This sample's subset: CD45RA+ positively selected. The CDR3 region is CASSFVWGSEKLFF. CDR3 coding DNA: TGTGCCAGCAGTTTTGTTTGGGGGTCTGAAAAACTGTTTTTT. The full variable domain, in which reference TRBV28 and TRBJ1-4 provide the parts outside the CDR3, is DVKVTQSSRYLVKRTGEKVFLECVQDMDHENMFWYRQDPGLGLRLIYFSYDVKMKEKGDIPEGYSVSREKKERFSLILESASTNQTSMYLCASSFVWGSEKLFFGSGTQLSVL.